These T cell receptor beta chains were read from a single sample in a study of blood T cell repertoires in COVID-19. Libraries were prepared by immunoSEQ multiplex PCR; TCRdb keeps only in-frame clonotypes and omits some of them. The sample yields more than 150,000 clones, approximately 90% seen once. The sequencing sample was made of peripheral blood. Receptors were obtained from a man aged 50 to 59 with acute or convalescent COVID-19. Both conserved end residues are part of each CDR3. D genes are given only for firm matches. Clone size is shown for a subset of rows, as once, few, many or a class of expanded clone.

V	D	J	size	DNA	CDR3
TRBV28	TRBD1	TRBJ2-5	.	TGTGCCAGCAGTTCACCGGGACAGCAAGAGACCCAGTACTTC	CASSSPGQQETQYF
TRBV19	.	TRBJ1-1	once	TGTGCCAGTAGTCTAACCCATATAAACACTGAAGCTTTCTTT	CASSLTHINTEAFF
TRBV28	TRBD1	TRBJ2-1	.	TGTGCCAGCAGTTTACTGTGGCAGGGGGCAGCCTCCGCCCAGTTCTTC	CASSLLWQGAASAQFF
TRBV24-1	.	TRBJ2-2	.	TGTGCCACCACAGGGGACACCGGGGAGCTGTTTTTT	CATTGDTGELFF
TRBV4-3	TRBD1	TRBJ2-5	.	TGCGCCAGCAGCCAAGATCTGGGACAGCAAGAGACCCAGTACTTC	CASSQDLGQQETQYF
TRBV6-2/TRBV6-3	TRBD1	TRBJ1-6	once	TGTGCCAGCAGTTGGAGAACCGGGACAGGGGGCTTGAGCTCCTATAATTCACCCCTCCACTTT	CASSWRTGTGGLSSYNSPLHF
TRBV10-3	.	TRBJ2-1	once	TGTGCCATCAGTCCCAACCCGTCGGGGAATGAGCAGTTCTTC	CAISPNPSGNEQFF
TRBV4-3	TRBD2	TRBJ2-3	.	TGCGCCAGCAGCCCACAAACCCGGCTAGCGGTCACAGATACGCAGTATTTT	CASSPQTRLAVTDTQYF
TRBV7-2	.	TRBJ2-5	.	TGTGCCAGCAGCTTAGGCGGGGCGGGGGCGTCAGAGACCCAGTACTTC	CASSLGGAGASETQYF
TRBV7-8	.	TRBJ1-1	.	TGTGCCAGCACCAATGGGGTTGGGAGGACTGAAGCTTTCTTT	CASTNGVGRTEAFF
TRBV3-1/TRBV3-2	TRBD1	TRBJ1-5	.	TGTGCCAGCAGCCGGGGGACAGTAGACAATCAGCCCCAGCATTTT	CASSRGTVDNQPQHF
TRBV5-8	.	TRBJ2-2	.	TGTGCCAGCAGCTTGGTGGAGGGGCCCTACACCGGGGAGCTGTTTTTT	CASSLVEGPYTGELFF
TRBV14	TRBD2	TRBJ2-1	.	TGTGCCAGCAGCCAAGTCGGCGGGAGGGCCGGGGATGAGCAGTTCTTC	CASSQVGGRAGDEQFF
TRBV7-8	TRBD2	TRBJ2-7	.	TGTGCCAGCAGCTCGGGACTAGCGGGAGGCGAGCAGTACTTC	CASSSGLAGGEQYF
TRBV9	TRBD2	TRBJ2-1	.	TGTGCCAGCAGCTCCGGACTAGGATTAAACAATGAGCAGTTCTTC	CASSSGLGLNNEQFF
TRBV14	.	TRBJ2-5	.	TGTGCCAGCAGCCAATGGCTCAGCGGGCCACAAGAGACCCAGTACTTC	CASSQWLSGPQETQYF
TRBV28	TRBD1	TRBJ2-2	.	TGTGCCAGCTTGACCAGGGGGCGCTTCGGCGGGGAGCTGTTTTTT	CASLTRGRFGGELFF
TRBV4-1	.	TRBJ1-2	.	TGCGCCAGCAGCCAAGAGGGGGACAATAGATATGGCTACACCTTC	CASSQEGDNRYGYTF
TRBV3-1/TRBV3-2	TRBD2	TRBJ2-2	.	TGTGCCAGCAGCCAACTAGCGGGGGCCGGGGAGCTGTTTTTT	CASSQLAGAGELFF
TRBV27	TRBD2	TRBJ2-7	.	TGTGCCAGCAGTCTTGCGGGACTAGCGGGAGTTGAAGAGCAGTACTTC	CASSLAGLAGVEEQYF
TRBV5-5	.	TRBJ1-6	.	TGTGCCAGCATCGGGGGGCAGGTCGGGAATTCACCCCTCCACTTT	CASIGGQVGNSPLHF
TRBV9	TRBD2	TRBJ2-2	once	TGTGCCAGCAGCGGAGGACTAGCGGGGGGCCTCGCGAACACCGGGGAGCTGTTTTTT	CASSGGLAGGLANTGELFF
TRBV3-1/TRBV3-2	.	TRBJ1-1	.	TGTGCCAGCAGCCAAGATGGAGAGGGAAACACTGAAGCTTTCTTT	CASSQDGEGNTEAFF
TRBV7-8	TRBD1	TRBJ1-6	few	TGTGCCAGCAGCTTAGGACAGGGGGCGAATTCACCCCTCCACTTT	CASSLGQGANSPLHF
TRBV9	TRBD2	TRBJ2-1	.	TGTGCCAGCAGCGGAGCGGGAAGCTCCTACAATGAGCAGTTCTTC	CASSGAGSSYNEQFF
TRBV5-1	TRBD1	TRBJ1-1	.	TGCGCCAGCCGACAGACGGGACAGGGGAACGCTGAAGCTTTCTTT	CASRQTGQGNAEAFF
TRBV19	.	TRBJ1-2	.	TGTGCCAGTAGACTCACCGCCCAGGGGACCCTATATGGCTACACCTTC	CASRLTAQGTLYGYTF
TRBV4-1	TRBD1	TRBJ1-1	.	TGCGCCAGCAGCCCGGGACAGTCGAACACTGAAGCTTTCTTT	CASSPGQSNTEAFF
TRBV7-2	TRBD2	TRBJ2-5	.	TGTGCCAGCAGCGCCGCCGGGACTAGCTTAGAGACCCAGTACTTC	CASSAAGTSLETQYF
TRBV6-5	TRBD1	TRBJ1-5	.	TGTGCCAGCAGTTACTCCGTACAGGGGAATCAGCCCCAGCATTTT	CASSYSVQGNQPQHF
TRBV7-9	.	TRBJ2-1	.	TGTGCCAGCAGCTTACCCCGCGAGCGCAGAGACTACAATGAGCAGTTCTTC	CASSLPRERRDYNEQFF
TRBV7-2	TRBD2	TRBJ2-3	.	TGTGCCAGCAGCTTAATGGGCGGGAGGACTAGCACAGATACGCAGTATTTT	CASSLMGGRTSTDTQYF
TRBV27	.	TRBJ2-2	.	TGTGCCAGCAGCCCTTACACCGGGGAGCTGTTTTTT	CASSPYTGELFF
TRBV29-1	.	TRBJ1-4	.	TGCAGCGTATGGCCGGGGTTAAATGAAAAACTGTTTTTT	CSVWPGLNEKLFF
TRBV28	TRBD1	TRBJ1-2	once	TGTGCCAGCAGTTTAAGGGGGCGCGGCTATGGCTACACCTTC	CASSLRGRGYGYTF
TRBV7-8	TRBD2	TRBJ2-7	.	TGTGCCAGCAGCGATGGGACTAGCGGACCCTACGAGCAGTACTTC	CASSDGTSGPYEQYF
TRBV27	.	TRBJ2-1	.	TGTGCCAGCAGTTTGGGGGGCAATGAGCAGTTCTTC	CASSLGGNEQFF
TRBV5-1	.	TRBJ1-4	once	TGCGCCAGCAGCCGTGGGACTCTTTATGATGGGGAGGAAAAACTGTTTTTT	CASSRGTLYDGEEKLFF
TRBV5-1	.	TRBJ2-3	.	TGCGCCAGCAGCCCTTGGGTGGGAGTACTTGCGGGGCGCACAGATACGCAGTATTTT	CASSPWVGVLAGRTDTQYF
TRBV7-2	.	TRBJ1-2	.	TGTGCCAGCAGCCCGATGCAGGGAAACTATGGCTACACCTTC	CASSPMQGNYGYTF
TRBV4-3	TRBD2	TRBJ2-2	.	TGCGCCAGCAGCCAACAATATATAGCGGGGATGGCGAACACCGGGGAGCTGTTTTTT	CASSQQYIAGMANTGELFF
TRBV10-3	TRBD2	TRBJ2-1	.	TGTGCCATCAGTGAGTCCGGACTAGCGGGGAGAAATGAGCAGTTCTTC	CAISESGLAGRNEQFF
TRBV4-3	TRBD2	TRBJ2-2	.	TGCGCCAGCAGCCAAGGCGGGGGACTGAACACCGGGGAGCTGTTTTTT	CASSQGGGLNTGELFF
TRBV30	.	TRBJ1-1	.	TGTGCCTGGAGTCAGGGTCACAGCACTGAAGCTTTCTTT	CAWSQGHSTEAFF
TRBV11-2	TRBD2	TRBJ2-1	.	TGTGCCAGCAGCTTAGCCTCCGCGTTAGCGGGAGTGAGCTATGAGCAGTTCTTC	CASSLASALAGVSYEQFF
TRBV19	.	TRBJ2-7	.	TGTGCCAGTAGTATGGAAACCAGGGGAAGAACTAGGGAGCAGTACTTC	CASSMETRGRTREQYF
TRBV7-9	TRBD2	TRBJ2-1	.	TGTGCCAGCAGTCGAGGGTGGACTAGCGGGGTGAGTGAGCAGTTCTTC	CASSRGWTSGVSEQFF
TRBV7-9	.	TRBJ2-2	.	TGTGCCAGCAGCCTCAGGGTGACCGGGGAGCTGTTTTTT	CASSLRVTGELFF